This is a list of T cell receptor beta chains from one sample in a study of immune evolution from preneoplasia to lung adenocarcinoma. Measured with immunoSEQ multiplex PCR; TCRdb has only the in-frame clones, and not every one. The sample holds roughly 5,000 clones, about 82% seen once. Sequencing input: FFPE invasive lung adenocarcinoma tissue. The receptor set was obtained from a person between 50 and 60 years old with lung adenocarcinoma. Both conserved end residues are part of each CDR3. The D gene is left open where the match is weak. Not every row has a clone size; where given, it reads once, few, many or a size class.

clone_size: -; d_call: -; j_call: TRBJ2-3; v_call: TRBV19; cdr3_nt: TGTGCCAGTAGGCACCGGGCTCTAAACACAGATACGCAGTATTTT; cdr3_aa: CASRHRALNTDTQYF
clone_size: -; d_call: -; j_call: TRBJ1-3; v_call: TRBV10-3; cdr3_nt: TGTGCCATCCGACAAGTACAGGTCAACACCATATATTTT; cdr3_aa: CAIRQVQVNTIYF
clone_size: once; d_call: TRBD1; j_call: TRBJ2-1; v_call: TRBV5-4; cdr3_nt: TGTGCCAGCAGCTCGATTGGGACAGGGGGATACAATGAGCAGTTCTTC; cdr3_aa: CASSSIGTGGYNEQFF
clone_size: -; d_call: -; j_call: TRBJ2-1; v_call: TRBV18; cdr3_nt: TGTGCCAGCTCAACAGGGAACGAGCAGTTCTTC; cdr3_aa: CASSTGNEQFF
clone_size: -; d_call: -; j_call: TRBJ1-4; v_call: TRBV14; cdr3_nt: TGTGCCAGCAGCCAAGCCAGGGTCGGAAAACTGTTTTTT; cdr3_aa: CASSQARVGKLFF
clone_size: -; d_call: -; j_call: TRBJ2-7; v_call: TRBV4-2; cdr3_nt: TGTGCCAGCAGCCAAGGACCGGGCTGGGATCAGTACTTC; cdr3_aa: CASSQGPGWDQYF
clone_size: -; d_call: -; j_call: TRBJ1-3; v_call: TRBV28; cdr3_nt: TGTGCCAGCACCACTCTAGGCCATACAGGGTACCGAGGAAACACCATATATTTT; cdr3_aa: CASTTLGHTGYRGNTIYF
clone_size: -; d_call: TRBD1; j_call: TRBJ1-4; v_call: TRBV2; cdr3_nt: TGTGCCAGCAGGGACAGGGGATTCCTGAGTGGGAAACTGTTTTTT; cdr3_aa: CASRDRGFLSGKLFF
clone_size: -; d_call: TRBD2; j_call: TRBJ2-3; v_call: TRBV27; cdr3_nt: TGTGCCAGCAGCACTGAAGCGGGGGGGAGAAATACGCAGTATTTT; cdr3_aa: CASSTEAGGRNTQYF
clone_size: -; d_call: -; j_call: TRBJ2-4; v_call: TRBV19; cdr3_nt: TGTGCCAGTAGTGATAGGAGACTAGCCAAAAACATTCAGTACTTC; cdr3_aa: CASSDRRLAKNIQYF
clone_size: once; d_call: TRBD1; j_call: TRBJ2-4; v_call: TRBV28; cdr3_nt: TGTGCCACCCTAGACAGGGGGATAGCCAAAAACATTCAGTACTTC; cdr3_aa: CATLDRGIAKNIQYF
clone_size: -; d_call: -; j_call: TRBJ1-4; v_call: TRBV6-1; cdr3_nt: TGTGCCAGCAGTCAAGGATTGGGGGGACGTGAAAAACTGTTTTTT; cdr3_aa: CASSQGLGGREKLFF
clone_size: -; d_call: -; j_call: TRBJ2-1; v_call: TRBV7-6; cdr3_nt: TGTGCCAGCAGCTTATATACTGAGCAGTTCTTC; cdr3_aa: CASSLYTEQFF
clone_size: -; d_call: -; j_call: TRBJ1-1; v_call: TRBV28; cdr3_nt: TGTGCCAGCGGCGGGGACACTGAAGCTTTCTTT; cdr3_aa: CASGGDTEAFF
clone_size: -; d_call: -; j_call: TRBJ1-5; v_call: TRBV7-8; cdr3_nt: TGTGCCAGCAGCTTAGCCCTTGTATATCAGCCCCAGCATTTT; cdr3_aa: CASSLALVYQPQHF
clone_size: -; d_call: TRBD1; j_call: TRBJ1-1; v_call: TRBV7-2; cdr3_nt: TGTGCCAGCAGCTCAAAGAACAGGGGCACTGAAGCTTTCTTT; cdr3_aa: CASSSKNRGTEAFF
clone_size: -; d_call: -; j_call: TRBJ1-5; v_call: TRBV15; cdr3_nt: TGTGCCACCAGCAGCTCAATTGACAGGTTTTATAGCAATCAGCCCCAGCATTTT; cdr3_aa: CATSSSIDRFYSNQPQHF
clone_size: -; d_call: -; j_call: TRBJ2-1; v_call: TRBV7-9; cdr3_nt: TGTGCCAGCAGCTACCCCGAGAAATCCTACAATGAGCAGTTCTTC; cdr3_aa: CASSYPEKSYNEQFF
clone_size: -; d_call: TRBD1; j_call: TRBJ1-2; v_call: TRBV14; cdr3_nt: TGTGCCAGCAGCCGGGACAGGGCTTCCGGCTACACCTTC; cdr3_aa: CASSRDRASGYTF
clone_size: -; d_call: -; j_call: TRBJ2-5; v_call: TRBV9; cdr3_nt: TGTGCCAGCAGCGTAGGGACCCGAGGAGGTCCCATTAGCCAAGAGACCCAGTACTTC; cdr3_aa: CASSVGTRGGPISQETQYF
clone_size: -; d_call: -; j_call: TRBJ1-4; v_call: TRBV5-1; cdr3_nt: TGCGCCAGCAGCGACGTGGGGGGGACTGAAAAACTGTTTTTT; cdr3_aa: CASSDVGGTEKLFF
clone_size: -; d_call: TRBD1; j_call: TRBJ1-2; v_call: TRBV2; cdr3_nt: TGTGCCAGCAGTGGGGGTCGGGACAGCTATGGCTACACCTTC; cdr3_aa: CASSGGRDSYGYTF
clone_size: -; d_call: TRBD1; j_call: TRBJ2-7; v_call: TRBV6-6; cdr3_nt: TGTGCCAGCAGCCGGGACAGTAACTACGAGCAGTACTTC; cdr3_aa: CASSRDSNYEQYF
clone_size: -; d_call: -; j_call: TRBJ1-2; v_call: TRBV28; cdr3_nt: TGTGCCAGCAGAAGGACGGGGGGCGTCTATGGCTACACCTTC; cdr3_aa: CASRRTGGVYGYTF
clone_size: -; d_call: -; j_call: TRBJ1-4; v_call: TRBV9; cdr3_nt: TGTGCCAGCAGCGTAAGGCCAGGGTGGGATGAAAAACTGTTTTTT; cdr3_aa: CASSVRPGWDEKLFF
clone_size: -; d_call: TRBD2; j_call: TRBJ2-5; v_call: TRBV11-2; cdr3_nt: TGTGCCAGCAGTCCTAGGGCGGGGGTCCCCGGAAGAGCCCAGTACTTC; cdr3_aa: CASSPRAGVPGRAQYF
clone_size: -; d_call: -; j_call: TRBJ1-4; v_call: TRBV27; cdr3_nt: TGTGCCAGCAGTTTACAGCTTGGTGAAAAACTGTTTTTT; cdr3_aa: CASSLQLGEKLFF
clone_size: -; d_call: TRBD1; j_call: TRBJ1-4; v_call: TRBV2; cdr3_nt: TGTGCCAGCAGAGGACAGGGGGGAAATGAAAAACTGTTTTTT; cdr3_aa: CASRGQGGNEKLFF
clone_size: -; d_call: -; j_call: TRBJ2-2; v_call: TRBV28; cdr3_nt: TGTGCCAGCAGTCTCGGACATTACACCGGGGAGCTGTTTTTT; cdr3_aa: CASSLGHYTGELFF
clone_size: -; d_call: -; j_call: TRBJ2-7; v_call: TRBV4-1; cdr3_nt: TGCGCCGGCAGCCAAGAAGTGTTCTCCGAGCAGTACTTC; cdr3_aa: CAGSQEVFSEQYF
clone_size: -; d_call: TRBD2; j_call: TRBJ2-1; v_call: TRBV30; cdr3_nt: TGTGCCTGGAGTGTGACGGGGCTAGCGGGATACAATGAGCAGTTCTTC; cdr3_aa: CAWSVTGLAGYNEQFF
clone_size: -; d_call: -; j_call: TRBJ1-1; v_call: TRBV5-6; cdr3_nt: TGTGCCAGCAGCCCGACTAGGGGGACTGAAGCTTTCTTT; cdr3_aa: CASSPTRGTEAFF
clone_size: -; d_call: TRBD2; j_call: TRBJ2-3; v_call: TRBV4-3; cdr3_nt: TGCGCCAGCAGCCAAGGGAGCGGGAGGGGGGCAGATACGCAGTATTTT; cdr3_aa: CASSQGSGRGADTQYF
clone_size: -; d_call: TRBD2; j_call: TRBJ2-5; v_call: TRBV7-3; cdr3_nt: TGTGCCAGCAGCCCAGGGACTAGCGGGAGGGCCATAGAGACCCAGTACTTC; cdr3_aa: CASSPGTSGRAIETQYF
clone_size: -; d_call: -; j_call: TRBJ1-5; v_call: TRBV28; cdr3_nt: TGTGCCAGCAGTTTATTGGTAGGGCGGGATAGCAATCAGCCCCAGCATTTT; cdr3_aa: CASSLLVGRDSNQPQHF
clone_size: -; d_call: -; j_call: TRBJ1-5; v_call: TRBV6-1; cdr3_nt: TGTGCCAGCAAATTCAGTTCAGGGGGCAATCAGCCCCAGCATTTT; cdr3_aa: CASKFSSGGNQPQHF
clone_size: -; d_call: -; j_call: TRBJ2-5; v_call: TRBV7-2; cdr3_nt: TGTGCCAGCAGCCCCCAATTGAGTAGCGGCCAAGAGACCCAGTACTTC; cdr3_aa: CASSPQLSSGQETQYF
clone_size: -; d_call: -; j_call: TRBJ1-5; v_call: TRBV7-8; cdr3_nt: TGTGCCAGCAGCTTAGCGGGAGGGCCTAATCAGCCCCAGCATTTT; cdr3_aa: CASSLAGGPNQPQHF
clone_size: -; d_call: TRBD1; j_call: TRBJ1-1; v_call: TRBV6-1; cdr3_nt: TGTGCCAGCAGCCGACGGACAGGGCCCACTGAAGCTTTCTTT; cdr3_aa: CASSRRTGPTEAFF
clone_size: few; d_call: -; j_call: TRBJ2-3; v_call: TRBV5-8; cdr3_nt: TGTGCCAGCACCCATTGGGGCAGACGAAGCACAGATACGCAGTATTTT; cdr3_aa: CASTHWGRRSTDTQYF
clone_size: -; d_call: -; j_call: TRBJ1-1; v_call: TRBV5-1; cdr3_nt: TGCGCCAGCAGCTCCCAGGGGAGTGAGGGTGAAGCTTTCTTT; cdr3_aa: CASSSQGSEGEAFF
clone_size: -; d_call: TRBD1; j_call: TRBJ1-2; v_call: TRBV7-8; cdr3_nt: TGTGCCAGCAGCCCCAGGACAGGGACTACCGTAGGCTACACCTTC; cdr3_aa: CASSPRTGTTVGYTF
clone_size: few; d_call: -; j_call: TRBJ1-2; v_call: TRBV5-6; cdr3_nt: TGTGCCAGCACCCCAAGGGGATTGGAGGGCTACACCTTC; cdr3_aa: CASTPRGLEGYTF
clone_size: -; d_call: -; j_call: TRBJ2-7; v_call: TRBV27; cdr3_nt: TGTGCCAGCAGTTTATCGCCAGTTTCCTACGAGCAGTACTTC; cdr3_aa: CASSLSPVSYEQYF
clone_size: few; d_call: -; j_call: TRBJ1-5; v_call: TRBV19; cdr3_nt: TGTGCCAGTAGTATAGCGCCAATTCAGGGTTATAGCAATCAGCCCCAGCATTTT; cdr3_aa: CASSIAPIQGYSNQPQHF
clone_size: -; d_call: -; j_call: TRBJ1-1; v_call: TRBV30; cdr3_nt: TGTGCCTGGAGTGAGACTGAAGCTTTCTTT; cdr3_aa: CAWSETEAFF
clone_size: -; d_call: TRBD2; j_call: TRBJ2-1; v_call: TRBV11-3; cdr3_nt: TGTGCCAGCAGCTTGGGTGGCGGGAGGGCCAAAGGGTCCTACAATGAGCAGTTCTTC; cdr3_aa: CASSLGGGRAKGSYNEQFF
clone_size: -; d_call: -; j_call: TRBJ1-1; v_call: TRBV28; cdr3_nt: TGTGCCAGCAGTTTATGGAACACTGAAGCTTTCTTT; cdr3_aa: CASSLWNTEAFF
clone_size: few; d_call: -; j_call: TRBJ1-1; v_call: TRBV7-9; cdr3_nt: TGTGCCAGCATCCAACTTAGGCAGATAAAGAACACTGAAGCTTTCTTT; cdr3_aa: CASIQLRQIKNTEAFF
clone_size: -; d_call: -; j_call: TRBJ1-4; v_call: TRBV18; cdr3_nt: TGTGCCAGCTCACCTAATGAAAAACTGTTTTTT; cdr3_aa: CASSPNEKLFF
clone_size: -; d_call: TRBD1; j_call: TRBJ1-1; v_call: TRBV7-2; cdr3_nt: TGTGCCAGCAGCTTAGGGACAGGTGAAGCTTTCTTT; cdr3_aa: CASSLGTGEAFF
clone_size: -; d_call: -; j_call: TRBJ1-2; v_call: TRBV7-9; cdr3_nt: TGTGCCAGCCGCGACTCGAACTATGGCTACACCTTC; cdr3_aa: CASRDSNYGYTF
clone_size: -; d_call: TRBD2; j_call: TRBJ2-2; v_call: TRBV27; cdr3_nt: TGTGCCAGCAGTCCCGCGGGGACTAGCACCGGGGAGCTGTTTTTT; cdr3_aa: CASSPAGTSTGELFF
clone_size: -; d_call: -; j_call: TRBJ1-1; v_call: TRBV5-1; cdr3_nt: TGCGCCAGCAGCTTGGGCCTAGTCAACACTGAAGCTTTCTTT; cdr3_aa: CASSLGLVNTEAFF
clone_size: -; d_call: -; j_call: TRBJ1-5; v_call: TRBV28; cdr3_nt: TGTGCCAGCAGTTTACACAGGGCGTATAGCAATCAGCCCCAGCATTTT; cdr3_aa: CASSLHRAYSNQPQHF